This TCR beta chain was captured by sequencing in a study of shared T cell receptors in the human thymus. Sequencing used immunoSEQ multiplex PCR; TCRdb keeps in-frame clones, though not all of them. The sample has over 60,000 clones, roughly 96% seen once; the top ten hold roughly 0.033%. Germline V lookup: CDR1 LNHDA, CDR2 SQIVND (reference sequence). The CDR3 contains 17 residues. V lost 0 bases to trimming and J lost 2 bases; unmatched junction nucleotides: 10. Input material: thymocytes. This chain links TRBV19 with TRBJ2-7; 7 nucleotides align to TRBD1. This receptor was obtained from a human donor. The CDR3 bases are TGTGCCAGTAGTATAGATGCATCGGGGACAGTCACCTACGAGCAGTACTTC. Protein sequence: CASSIDASGTVTYEQYF.